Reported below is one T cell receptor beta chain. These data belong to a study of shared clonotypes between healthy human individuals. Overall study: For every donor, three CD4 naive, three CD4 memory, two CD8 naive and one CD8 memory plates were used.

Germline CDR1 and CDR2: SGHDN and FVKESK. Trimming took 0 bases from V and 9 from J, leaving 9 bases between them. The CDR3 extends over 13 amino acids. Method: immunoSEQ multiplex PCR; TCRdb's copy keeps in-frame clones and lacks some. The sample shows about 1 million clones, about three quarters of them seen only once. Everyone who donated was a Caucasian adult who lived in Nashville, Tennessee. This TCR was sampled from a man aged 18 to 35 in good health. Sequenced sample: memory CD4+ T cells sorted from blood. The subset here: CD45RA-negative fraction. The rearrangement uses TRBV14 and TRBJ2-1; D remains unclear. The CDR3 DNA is TGTGCCAGCAGCCAAGATGTGGCTCGTGAGCAGTTCTTC. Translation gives CASSQDVAREQFF.